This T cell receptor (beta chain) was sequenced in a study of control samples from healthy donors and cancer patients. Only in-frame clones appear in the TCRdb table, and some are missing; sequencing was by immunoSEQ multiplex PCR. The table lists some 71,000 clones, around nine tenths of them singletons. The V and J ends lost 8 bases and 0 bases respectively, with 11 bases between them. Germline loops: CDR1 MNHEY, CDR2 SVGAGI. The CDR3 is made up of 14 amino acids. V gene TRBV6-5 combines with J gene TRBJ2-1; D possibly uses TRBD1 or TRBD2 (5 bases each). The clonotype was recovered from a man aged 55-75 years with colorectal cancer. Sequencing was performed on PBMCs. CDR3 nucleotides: TGTGCCAGCCGGGACCTTAGCTCCTACAATGAGCAGTTCTTC. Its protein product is CASRDLSSYNEQFF.